The 17 T cell receptor beta chains below come from one sample, sequenced in a study of response to subunit inactivated influenza vaccine. In TCRdb, the RT-PCR reads were re-called with MiXCR into one record per CDR3 protein. The table lists 560,000 or so distinct CDR3 sequences, 7.6% of them singletons, with roughly 13% in the top ten. Sequencing used PBMCs from blood, obtained less than 30 months after vaccination. The origin of the receptors is a man aged 50-75 years who received an inactivated influenza vaccine.

The J gene is TRBJ2-1, the V gene TRBV4-1, with 9 bases fitting TRBD2. With V trimmed by 0 bases and J by 3 bases, 3 bases remained unmatched. CDR1 MGHRA and CDR2 YSYEKL come from the germline V gene. The CDR3 consists of 16 residues. The DNA for the CDR3 is TGCGCCAGCAGCCAAGATGCTAGCGGGAACTACAATGAGCAGTTCTTC. It specifies CASSQDASGNYNEQFF.

This clonotype appeared a few times. V is TRBV20-1 and J is TRBJ2-1; 8 bases map to TRBD1. Germline V lookup: CDR1 DFQATT, CDR2 SNEGSKA (reference sequence). The CDR3 length is 14 residues. Unmatched junction bases numbered 8, after V lost 3 bases and J lost 7 bases. The CDR3 DNA sequence: TGCAGTGCTAGCCGGACAGGGTGGAGGAATGAGCAGTTCTTC. This gives the protein CSASRTGWRNEQFF.

The genes are TRBV7-2 and TRBJ2-5, with D possibly TRBD2 on 6 matching bases. The CDR3 contains 12 residues. V was clipped by 6 bases and J by 3 bases, with 8 bases between them. Germline CDR1 and CDR2: SGHTA and FQGNSA. The CDR3 sequence is CASRPGEETQYF. CDR3 nucleotide sequence: TGTGCCAGCAGGCCGGGGGAAGAGACCCAGTACTTC.

The chain couples TRBV28 to TRBJ2-2, with D hard to call. Germline V lookup: CDR1 MDHEN, CDR2 SYDVKM. The CDR3 totals 15 residues. The germline V and J ends were trimmed by 10 bases and 0 bases, with 15 bases remaining between them. CDR3 sequence reads: CATSVPGANTGELFF. CDR3 nucleotide sequence: TGTGCCACTTCGGTCCCTGGGGCGAACACCGGGGAGCTGTTTTTT.

This clonotype was seen repeatedly, ten times or more. The chain joins TRBV2 to TRBJ1-1; D possibly corresponds to TRBD1 (5 bases). Germline values: CDR1 SNHLY, CDR2 FYNNEI. This CDR3 spans 13 amino acids. The V end lost 3 bases, the J end lost 5 bases, and 10 bases lay between the germline ends. The CDR3 loop is CASSEGVGTEAFF. The CDR3 coding sequence is TGTGCCAGCAGTGAGGGGGTGGGGACTGAAGCTTTCTTT.

This clonotype was detected only a few times. The chain carries TRBV27 and TRBJ2-5, with D hard to call. Trimming pared 3 bases from V and 7 bases from J, leaving 12 bases between. Germline CDR1 MNHEY, CDR2 SMNVEV (reference sequence). The CDR3 runs 13 residues. CDR3 nucleotide sequence: TGTGCCAGCAGTTTGAGGACCCTGGGGACCCAGTACTTC. The encoded protein is CASSLRTLGTQYF.

This clonotype showed up just a few times. V usage is TRBV11-2 and J usage is TRBJ2-1, with 9 bases that match TRBD1. This CDR3 has 15 residues. J gave up 6 bases and V 1 base, and 4 bases lay outside the gene matches. Germline V CDR1 and CDR2: SGHAT, FQNNGV. For the CDR3, the DNA is TGTGCCAGCAGCTTAGGCCCGACAGGGGGCAATGAGCAGTTCTTC. Its protein product is CASSLGPTGGNEQFF.

This sequence joins TRBV5-1 and TRBJ2-7, with D tentatively TRBD1 (5 bases). Trimming stripped 7 bases from V and 0 bases from J, with 14 bases between. The CDR3 length is 14 residues. Germline CDR1 is SGHRS and CDR2 is YFSETQ. The CDR3 DNA sequence: TGCGCCAGCCATAAAGACAGTACCTCCTACGAGCAGTACTTC. This encodes CASHKDSTSYEQYF. The whole variable domain, remainder taken from reference TRBV5-1 and TRBJ2-7, is KAGVTQTPRYLIKTRGQQVTLSCSPISGHRSVSWYQQTPGQGLQFLFEYFSETQRNKGNFPGRFSGRQFSNSRSEMNVSTLELGDSALYLCASHKDSTSYEQYFGPGTRLTVT.

This clonotype has a handful of counts. The rearrangement joins TRBV5-1 to TRBJ2-3; D is perhaps TRBD2 (5 bases). CDR3 length: 17 amino acids. Trimming cost V 2 bases and J 0 bases, with 16 bases left between them. Germline assignment: CDR1 SGHRS and CDR2 YFSETQ. CDR3: CASSLGSLAQSTDTQYF. The CDR3 region has the DNA TGCGCCAGCAGCTTAGGATCGCTAGCACAGAGCACAGATACGCAGTATTTT.

This clonotype was recorded many times. The chain carries TRBV18 and TRBJ1-2, with 8 bases lining up with TRBD1. Germline V lookup: CDR1 KGHSH, CDR2 LQKENI. Trimming cost V 4 bases and J 7 bases; bases outside gene matches: 5. This CDR3 has 13 residues. The DNA for the CDR3 is TGTGCCAGCTCACTTCCAGGGGGCTCTGGCTACACCTTC. It encodes CASSLPGGSGYTF.

Many counts were recorded for this clonotype. Mismatch with germline at one junction end may stem from a read error. The rearrangement uses TRBV6-5 and TRBJ1-1; TRBD1 might be the D (5 bases). This CDR3 has 12 amino acids. CDR1 MNHEY and CDR2 SVGAGI come from the germline V gene. The CDR3 DNA sequence: TGCGCGGCGGGGGGGGTAGGGTTGGAAGCTTTCTTT. Its translation is CAAGGVGLEAFF.

This clonotype was seen ten or more times. J is TRBJ2-3 and V is TRBV29-1, with TRBD2 matching over 7 bases. The length of the CDR3 is 14 residues. Germline CDR1 and CDR2: SQVTM and ANQGSEA. With V trimmed by 4 bases and J by 1 base, 5 bases remained unmatched. The CDR3 is CSVVPSGRTDTQYF. In DNA form, the CDR3 reads TGCAGCGTTGTGCCTAGCGGCCGCACAGATACGCAGTATTTT.

This clonotype appeared a few times. The chain employs TRBV12-3 or TRBV12-4 and TRBJ2-1; 13 positions agree with TRBD2. The CDR3 runs 16 residues. Trimming cost V 3 bases and J 8 bases; bases outside gene matches: 7. CDR3 sequence: CASSFFGTSGIYEQFF. In nucleotides, the CDR3 is TGTGCCAGCAGTTTTTTTGGGACTAGCGGGATCTATGAGCAGTTCTTC.

This clonotype was observed a handful of times. V and J are TRBV14 and TRBJ2-1; D assignment may be TRBD1 or TRBD2 (6 bases each). This CDR3 is 16 amino acids long. Trimming left V 0 bases short and J 2 bases short, with 11 bases between. Per the germline V gene, CDR1 is SGHDN and CDR2 is FVKESK. The CDR3 loop reads CASSQESRGPYNEQFF. In DNA form, the CDR3 reads TGTGCCAGCAGCCAAGAGTCACGGGGGCCCTACAATGAGCAGTTCTTC. Looking up the rest from reference TRBV14 and TRBJ2-1 gives the full variable domain: EAGVTQFPSHSVIEKGQTVTLRCDPISGHDNLYWYRRVMGKEIKFLLHFVKESKQDESGMPNNRFLAERTGGTYSTLKVQPAELEDSGVYFCASSQESRGPYNEQFFGPGTRLTVL.

This clonotype was seen at least ten times. This chain connects TRBV12-3 or TRBV12-4 to TRBJ1-2; D is undetermined. The CDR3 sequence is 12 residues long. Trimming pared 6 bases from V and 8 bases from J, leaving 13 bases between. The CDR3 loop reads CASSPPDGGYTF. The CDR3 nucleotides are TGTGCCAGCAGCCCACCGGACGGAGGCTACACCTTC.

The V call is TRBV3-1, the J call TRBJ1-2, with 7 bases fitting TRBD1. The CDR3 is 17 amino acids. The trim removed 0 bases at V and 0 bases at J, leaving 7 bases unmatched. Per germline, CDR1 LGHDT and CDR2 YNNKEL (reference sequence). The CDR3 loop is CASSQDPATGTNYGYTF. Written as DNA, the CDR3 is TGTGCCAGCAGCCAAGATCCGGCGACAGGGACTAACTATGGCTACACCTTC. Full variable domain (outside the CDR3, taken from reference TRBV3-1 and TRBJ1-2): DTAVSQTPKYLVTQMGNDKSIKCEQNLGHDTMYWYKQDSKKFLKIMFSYNNKELIINETVPNRFSPKSPDKAHLNLHINSLELGDSAVYFCASSQDPATGTNYGYTFGSGTRLTVV.

This clonotype was detected only a few times. This sequence joins TRBV5-1 and TRBJ2-1, with 10 bases fitting TRBD2. Trimming removed 4 bases from V and 5 bases from J; junction bases left unmatched: 3. Germline values: CDR1 SGHRS, CDR2 YFSETQ. The CDR3 is 14 residues long. The CDR3, as DNA: TGCGCCAGCAGCCTGGGGACTAGCGACAATGAGCAGTTCTTC. As protein: CASSLGTSDNEQFF.